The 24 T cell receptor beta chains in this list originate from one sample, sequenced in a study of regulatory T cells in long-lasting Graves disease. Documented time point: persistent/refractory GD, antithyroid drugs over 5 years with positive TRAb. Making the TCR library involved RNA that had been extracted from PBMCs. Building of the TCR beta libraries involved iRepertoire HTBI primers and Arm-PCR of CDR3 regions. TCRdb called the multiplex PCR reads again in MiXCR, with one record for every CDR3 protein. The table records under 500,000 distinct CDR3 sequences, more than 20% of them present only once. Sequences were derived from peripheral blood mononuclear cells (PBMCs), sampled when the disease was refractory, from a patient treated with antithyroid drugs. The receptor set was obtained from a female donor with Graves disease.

The CDR3 DNA reads as TGCAGTGCTATACCTGACTACGCTCGGACCCCCTACGAGCAGTACTTC. Its translation: CSAIPDYARTPYEQYF. V is TRBV20-1 and J is TRBJ2-7, with D possibly TRBD2 on 5 matching bases. This CDR3 comprises 16 residues. V lost 4 bases and J lost 2, with 21 bases in between. Germline V gene data show CDR1 as DFQATT and CDR2 as SNEGSKA (reference sequence).

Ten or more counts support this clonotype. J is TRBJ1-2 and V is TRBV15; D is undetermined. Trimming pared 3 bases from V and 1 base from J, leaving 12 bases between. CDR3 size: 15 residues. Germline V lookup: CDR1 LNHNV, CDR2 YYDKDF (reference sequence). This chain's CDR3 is CATSSSFGVNYGYTF. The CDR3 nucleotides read TGTGCCACCAGCAGTTCCTTCGGGGTTAACTATGGCTACACCTTC.

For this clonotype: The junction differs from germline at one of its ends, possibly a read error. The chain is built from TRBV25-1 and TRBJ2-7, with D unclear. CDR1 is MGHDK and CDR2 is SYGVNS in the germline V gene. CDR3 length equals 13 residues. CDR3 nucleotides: TGTGTCAGCAGTGACTGGCGGACCTACGAGCAGTACTTC. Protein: CVSSDWRTYEQYF.

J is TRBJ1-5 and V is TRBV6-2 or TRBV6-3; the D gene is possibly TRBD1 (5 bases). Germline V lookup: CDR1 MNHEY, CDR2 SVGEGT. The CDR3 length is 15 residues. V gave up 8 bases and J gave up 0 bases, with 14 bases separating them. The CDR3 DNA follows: TGTGCCAGCTCGCCAGGGAGGTATAGCAATCAGCCCCAGCATTTT. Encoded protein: CASSPGRYSNQPQHF.

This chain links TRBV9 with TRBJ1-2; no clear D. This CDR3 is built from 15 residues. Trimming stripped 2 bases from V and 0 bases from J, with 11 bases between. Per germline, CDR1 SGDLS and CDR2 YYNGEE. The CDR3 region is CASSVSGGTNYGYTF. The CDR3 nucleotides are TGTGCCAGCAGCGTCTCCGGAGGGACTAACTATGGCTACACCTTC. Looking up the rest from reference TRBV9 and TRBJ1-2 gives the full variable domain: DSGVTQTPKHLITATGQRVTLRCSPRSGDLSVYWYQQSLDQGLQFLIQYYNGEERAKGNILERFSAQQFPDLHSELNLSSLELGDSALYFCASSVSGGTNYGYTFGSGTRLTVV.

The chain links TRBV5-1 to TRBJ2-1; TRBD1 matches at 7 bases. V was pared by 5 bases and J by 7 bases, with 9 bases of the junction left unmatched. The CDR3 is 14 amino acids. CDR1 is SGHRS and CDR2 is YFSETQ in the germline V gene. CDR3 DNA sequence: TGCGCCAGCAGGAGGCTAGGGGGCTTGAATGAGCAGTTCTTC. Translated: CASRRLGGLNEQFF.

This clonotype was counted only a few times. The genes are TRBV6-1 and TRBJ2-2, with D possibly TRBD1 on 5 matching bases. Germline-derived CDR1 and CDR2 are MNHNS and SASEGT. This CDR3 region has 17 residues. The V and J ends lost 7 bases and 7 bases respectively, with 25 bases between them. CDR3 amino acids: CASTLQPILVTGGELFF. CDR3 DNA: TGTGCCAGCACCCTCCAACCCATCCTAGTTACAGGCGGGGAGCTGTTTTTT.

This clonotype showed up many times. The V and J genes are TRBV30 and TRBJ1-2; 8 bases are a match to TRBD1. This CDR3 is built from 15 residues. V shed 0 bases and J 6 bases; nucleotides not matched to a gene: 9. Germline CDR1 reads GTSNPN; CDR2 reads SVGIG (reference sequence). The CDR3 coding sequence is TGTGCCTGGAGTGTTACTTCAGGGGGCGCGGATGGCTACACCTTC. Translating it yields CAWSVTSGGADGYTF.

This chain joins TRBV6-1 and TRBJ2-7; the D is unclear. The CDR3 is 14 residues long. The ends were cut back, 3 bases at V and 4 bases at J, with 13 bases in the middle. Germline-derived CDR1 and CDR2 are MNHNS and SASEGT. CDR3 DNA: TGTGCCAGCAGTGAGGAATTGAGAGTTTACGAGCAGTACTTC. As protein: CASSEELRVYEQYF.

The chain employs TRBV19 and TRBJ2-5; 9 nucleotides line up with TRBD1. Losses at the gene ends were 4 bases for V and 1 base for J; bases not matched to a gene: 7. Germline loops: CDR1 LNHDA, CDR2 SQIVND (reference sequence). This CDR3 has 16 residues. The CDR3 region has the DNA TGTGCCAGTAGTACCCGGGACAGGGAATTCCAAGAGACCCAGTACTTC. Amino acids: CASSTRDREFQETQYF.

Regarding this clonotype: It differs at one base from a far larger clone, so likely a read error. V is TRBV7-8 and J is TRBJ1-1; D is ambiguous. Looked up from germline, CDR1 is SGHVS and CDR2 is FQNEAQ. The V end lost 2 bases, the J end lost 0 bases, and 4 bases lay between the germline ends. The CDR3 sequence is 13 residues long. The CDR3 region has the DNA TGTGCCAGCAGCTTATGGGTGAACACTGAAGCTTTCTTT. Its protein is CASSLWVNTEAFF.

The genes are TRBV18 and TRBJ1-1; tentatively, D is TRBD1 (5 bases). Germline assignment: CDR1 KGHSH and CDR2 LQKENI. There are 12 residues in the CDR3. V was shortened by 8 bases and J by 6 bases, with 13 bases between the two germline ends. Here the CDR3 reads CASARRGAEAFF. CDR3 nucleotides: TGTGCCAGCGCCAGGCGAGGGGCTGAAGCTTTCTTT.

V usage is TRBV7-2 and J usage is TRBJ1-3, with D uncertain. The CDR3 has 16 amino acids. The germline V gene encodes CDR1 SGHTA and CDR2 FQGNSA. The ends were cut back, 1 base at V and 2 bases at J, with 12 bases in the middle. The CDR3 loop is CASSLGGKGAGNTIYF. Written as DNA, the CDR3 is TGTGCCAGCAGCTTAGGAGGAAAGGGAGCTGGAAACACCATATATTTT.

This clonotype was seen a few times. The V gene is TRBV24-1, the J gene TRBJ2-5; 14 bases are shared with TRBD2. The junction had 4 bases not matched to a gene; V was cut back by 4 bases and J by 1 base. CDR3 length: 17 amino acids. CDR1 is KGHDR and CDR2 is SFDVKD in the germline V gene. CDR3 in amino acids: CATSDPGLAGGQETQYF. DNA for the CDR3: TGTGCCACCAGTGACCCCGGACTAGCGGGGGGCCAAGAGACCCAGTACTTC.

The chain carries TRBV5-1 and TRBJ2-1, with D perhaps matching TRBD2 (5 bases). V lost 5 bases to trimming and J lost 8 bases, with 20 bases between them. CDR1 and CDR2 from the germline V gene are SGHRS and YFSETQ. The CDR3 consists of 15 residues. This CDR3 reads CASRPPPSSVDEQFF. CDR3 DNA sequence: TGCGCCAGCAGGCCCCCCCCTAGCTCAGTTGATGAGCAGTTCTTC.

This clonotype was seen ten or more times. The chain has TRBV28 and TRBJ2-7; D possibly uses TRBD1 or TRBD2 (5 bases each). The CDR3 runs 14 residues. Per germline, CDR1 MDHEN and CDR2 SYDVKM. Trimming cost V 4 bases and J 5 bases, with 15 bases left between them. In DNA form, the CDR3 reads TGTGCCAGCAGTTGGGGGATCACCATGGACGAGCAGTACTTC. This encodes CASSWGITMDEQYF.

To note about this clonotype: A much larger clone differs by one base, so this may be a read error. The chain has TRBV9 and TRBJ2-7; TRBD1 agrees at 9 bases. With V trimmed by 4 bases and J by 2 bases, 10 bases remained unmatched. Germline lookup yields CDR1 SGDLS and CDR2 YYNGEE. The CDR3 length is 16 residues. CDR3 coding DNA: TGTGCCAGCAGCATGGGACAGGGTTTGGTGGCCTACGAGCAGTACTTC. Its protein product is CASSMGQGLVAYEQYF.

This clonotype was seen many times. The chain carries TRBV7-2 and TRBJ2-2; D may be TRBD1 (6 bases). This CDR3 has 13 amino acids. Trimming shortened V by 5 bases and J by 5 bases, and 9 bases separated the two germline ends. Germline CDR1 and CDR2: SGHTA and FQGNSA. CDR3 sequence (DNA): TGTGCCAGCAGCGGACAGAGGACCGGGGAGCTGTTTTTT. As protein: CASSGQRTGELFF. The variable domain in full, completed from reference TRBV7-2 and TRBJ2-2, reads GAGVSQSPSNKVTEKGKDVELRCDPISGHTALYWYRQSLGQGLEFLIYFQGNSAPDKSGLPSDRFSAERTGGSVSTLTIQRTQQEDSAVYLCASSGQRTGELFFGEGSRLTVL.

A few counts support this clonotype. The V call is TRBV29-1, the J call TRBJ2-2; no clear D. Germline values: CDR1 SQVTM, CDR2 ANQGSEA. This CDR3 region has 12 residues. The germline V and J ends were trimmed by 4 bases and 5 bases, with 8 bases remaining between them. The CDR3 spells CSVGLRTGELFF. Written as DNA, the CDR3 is TGCAGCGTTGGTCTGAGGACCGGGGAGCTGTTTTTT.

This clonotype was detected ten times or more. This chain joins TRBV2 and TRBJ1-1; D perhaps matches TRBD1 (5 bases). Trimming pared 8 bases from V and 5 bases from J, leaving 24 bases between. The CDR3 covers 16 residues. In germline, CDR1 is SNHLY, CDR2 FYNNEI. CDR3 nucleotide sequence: TGTGCCAGCCTACTTTATCCGGGACCCAAGGGGACTGAAGCTTTCTTT. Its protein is CASLLYPGPKGTEAFF.

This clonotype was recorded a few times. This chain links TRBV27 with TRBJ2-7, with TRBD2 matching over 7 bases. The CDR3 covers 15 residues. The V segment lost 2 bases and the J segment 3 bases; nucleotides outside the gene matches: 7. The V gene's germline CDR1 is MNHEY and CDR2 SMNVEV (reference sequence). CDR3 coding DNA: TGTGCCAGCAGTTTAATGGGAGGGGATGGCTACGAGCAGTACTTC. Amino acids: CASSLMGGDGYEQYF.

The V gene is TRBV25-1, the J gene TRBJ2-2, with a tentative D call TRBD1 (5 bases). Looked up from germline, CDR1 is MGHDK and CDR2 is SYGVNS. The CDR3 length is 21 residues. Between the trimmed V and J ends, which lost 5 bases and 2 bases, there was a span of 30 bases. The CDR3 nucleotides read TGTGCCAGCAGTCAAGTCACAGGTCATCGGTTTTCCTGGCAAAACACCGGGGAGCTGTTTTTT. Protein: CASSQVTGHRFSWQNTGELFF. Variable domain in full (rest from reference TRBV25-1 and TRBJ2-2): EADIYQTPRYLVIGTGKKITLECSQTMGHDKMYWYQQDPGMELHLIHYSYGVNSTEKGDLSSESTVSRIRTEHFPLTLESARPSHTSQYLCASSQVTGHRFSWQNTGELFFGEGSRLTVL.

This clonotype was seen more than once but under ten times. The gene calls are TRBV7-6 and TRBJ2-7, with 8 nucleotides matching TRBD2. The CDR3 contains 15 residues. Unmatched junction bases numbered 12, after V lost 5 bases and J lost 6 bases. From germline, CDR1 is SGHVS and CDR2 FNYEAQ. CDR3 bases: TGTGCCAGCAGCCTTACCAATAGCGGGATGACCGAGCAGTACTTC. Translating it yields CASSLTNSGMTEQYF.

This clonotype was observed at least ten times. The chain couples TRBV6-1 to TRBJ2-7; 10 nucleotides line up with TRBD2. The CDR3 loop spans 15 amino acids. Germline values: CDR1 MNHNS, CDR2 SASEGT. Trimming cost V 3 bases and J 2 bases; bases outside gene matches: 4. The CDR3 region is CASSEYSGRTYEQYF. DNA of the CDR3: TGTGCCAGCAGTGAGTATAGCGGGAGGACCTACGAGCAGTACTTC.